These 11 T cell receptor beta chains share one sample of origin, sequenced in a study of neurological immune-mediated disorders. MiXCR was run by TCRdb on the 5' RACE reads, yielding one entry per CDR3 protein. The sample consists of over 60,000 distinct CDR3 sequences, under 5.5% of them appearing once. Material for sequencing was PBMCs. These TCRs come from a woman in her seventies with multiple sclerosis.

The chain links TRBV18 to TRBJ2-7; tentatively, D is TRBD2 (5 bases). This CDR3 spans 15 amino acids. V was trimmed by 1 base and J by 0 bases, leaving 10 bases between them. CDR1 and CDR2 from the germline V gene are KGHSH and LQKENI. The CDR3 is CASSPQSGSSYEQYF. Here the CDR3 DNA reads TGTGCCAGCTCACCACAAAGCGGTAGCTCCTACGAGCAGTACTTC. Full variable domain (remainder filled in from reference TRBV18 and TRBJ2-7): NAGVMQNPRHLVRRRGQEARLRCSPMKGHSHVYWYRQLPEEGLKFMVYLQKENIIDESGMPKERFSAEFPKEGPSILRIQQVVRGDSAAYFCASSPQSGSSYEQYFGPGTRLTVT.

This clonotype was counted at least ten times. The chain is built from TRBV7-6 and TRBJ2-7; 7 positions match TRBD2. Germline V gene sequence: CDR1 SGHVS, CDR2 FNYEAQ. J lost 2 bases, V lost 5 bases, and 9 bases had no gene match. This CDR3 region has 15 residues. Here the CDR3 DNA reads TGTGCCAGCAGCAAGGGACTGGGAGGGACCTACGAGCAGTACTTC. Protein product: CASSKGLGGTYEQYF.

The table lists this clonotype with many counts. This chain uses TRBV20-1 with TRBJ2-3; weak D call: TRBD2 (5 bases). Germline V gene lookup returns CDR1 DFQATT and CDR2 SNEGSKA (reference sequence). This CDR3 contains 14 residues. Trimming pared 6 bases from V and 0 bases from J, leaving 13 bases between. The CDR3 nucleotides are TGCAGTGCCTTACGCGGCGGGAGCACAGATACGCAGTATTTT. This encodes CSALRGGSTDTQYF.

This clonotype was counted at least ten times. The chain combines TRBV7-8 with TRBJ2-2; the match to TRBD2 covers 11 bases. The CDR3 runs to 18 residues. J lost 4 bases, V lost 5 bases, and 12 bases had no gene match. Germline loops: CDR1 SGHVS, CDR2 FQNEAQ. CDR3 loop: CASSPRRLAGRGTGELFF. CDR3 in DNA: TGTGCCAGCAGCCCGAGGAGACTAGCGGGAAGGGGCACCGGGGAGCTGTTTTTT.

Ten or more counts support this clonotype. This chain connects TRBV12-3 or TRBV12-4 to TRBJ2-1; 9 positions match TRBD2. The CDR3 is 13 amino acids. Trimming removed 7 bases from V and 8 bases from J; junction bases left unmatched: 6. The chain's CDR3 is CASNILAGHEQFF. Here the CDR3 DNA reads TGTGCCAGCAACATACTAGCGGGCCATGAGCAGTTCTTC.

This chain links TRBV12-3 or TRBV12-4 with TRBJ1-4; D ambiguous. CDR3 length: 17 residues. Trimming pared 0 bases from V and 8 bases from J, leaving 19 bases between. The CDR3 nucleotides read TGTGCCAGCAGTTTAGCCGGACGTAGGAGTAGTGAAGAAAAACTGTTTTTT. Amino acid sequence: CASSLAGRRSSEEKLFF.

The chain has TRBV6-2 or TRBV6-3 and TRBJ2-7; perhaps TRBD2 as D (7 bases). Germline CDR1 reads MNHEY; CDR2 reads SVGEGT. This CDR3 has 15 amino acids. The ends were cut back, 4 bases at V and 4 bases at J, with 17 bases in the middle. CDR3: CASSSPAGALYEQYF. CDR3 DNA sequence: TGTGCCAGCAGTTCTCCCGCGGGGGCGCTTTACGAGCAGTACTTC.

Regarding this clonotype: It may be a read error: a sequence one base away is much more abundant. This chain links TRBV5-6 with TRBJ1-6; no reliable D call. Trimming cost V 4 bases and J 7 bases, with 6 bases left between them. Germline loops: CDR1 SGHDT, CDR2 YYEEEE. The CDR3 length is 12 residues. The CDR3 DNA is TGTGCCAGCAGCAGAGTGAATTCACCCCTCCACTTT. Translating gives CASSRVNSPLHF.

This clonotype was seen many times. This sequence joins TRBV11-3 and TRBJ2-1; D is possibly TRBD1 (6 bases). Germline CDR1 SGHNT, CDR2 YENEEA. The V end was cut by 0 bases, the J end by 6 bases, with 12 bases between. The CDR3 runs to 15 residues. The CDR3 loop is CASSLDGAGANEQFF. The CDR3 DNA follows: TGTGCCAGCAGCTTAGATGGGGCAGGGGCCAATGAGCAGTTCTTC.

In its sample, this clonotype was seen many times. The chain couples TRBV20-1 to TRBJ2-7; D gene ambiguous. The length of the CDR3 is 14 residues. CDR1 and CDR2 from the germline V gene are DFQATT and SNEGSKA (reference sequence). Trimming stripped 0 bases from V and 0 bases from J, with 9 bases between. The CDR3 loop reads CSARDPSHSYEQYF. The CDR3 DNA reads as TGCAGTGCTAGAGACCCATCTCACTCCTACGAGCAGTACTTC.

This clonotype was observed many times. The V and J genes are TRBV27 and TRBJ2-3, with TRBD2 matching 7 bases. The CDR3 has 14 residues. Germline loops: CDR1 MNHEY, CDR2 SMNVEV (reference sequence). In nucleotides, the CDR3 is TGTGCACCCCCTCTGCGGGAGAGCACAGATACGCAGTATTTT. Its protein product is CAPPLRESTDTQYF.